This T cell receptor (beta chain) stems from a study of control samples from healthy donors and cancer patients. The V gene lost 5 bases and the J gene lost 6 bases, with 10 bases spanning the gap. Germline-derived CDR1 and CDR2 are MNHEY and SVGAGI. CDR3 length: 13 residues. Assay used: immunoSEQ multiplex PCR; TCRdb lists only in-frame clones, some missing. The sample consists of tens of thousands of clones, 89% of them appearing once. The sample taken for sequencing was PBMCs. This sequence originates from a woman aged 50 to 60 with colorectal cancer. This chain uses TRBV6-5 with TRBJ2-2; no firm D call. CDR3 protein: CASSKKVAGELFF. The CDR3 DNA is TGTGCCAGCAGTAAGAAAGTGGCCGGGGAGCTGTTTTTT.